This TCR beta chain is drawn from a study of T cell responses to AZD1222 COVID-19 vaccine. Comments on this clone: Its antigen is unknown.

The CDR3 length is 15 residues. Per germline, CDR1 SGHRS and CDR2 YFSETQ. V lost 3 bases to trimming and J lost 5 bases, with 18 bases between them. This table comes from immunoSEQ multiplex PCR, and its TCRdb copy is limited to in-frame clones, with some not included. The table has approximately 190,000 clones, approximately 92% seen once; the top ten hold approximately 1.3%. Study-wide findings and caveats: Donors, mostly white British, included more females; clonal diversity was possibly underestimated. None of the repertoires were sampled until the peak T cell response had passed.

Sequencing used peripheral blood, obtained on day 0 of AZD1222 vaccination. The source is an adult in good health. The gene calls are TRBV5-1 and TRBJ2-7; D not resolved. The CDR3 DNA reads as TGCGCCAGCAGCTCAACCGGGCCCCTGCAAGACGAGCAGTACTTC. It specifies CASSSTGPLQDEQYF.